This T cell receptor (beta chain) was recovered during a study of T cell responses to AZD1222 COVID-19 vaccine. Whole-study results and caveats: Compared with day 0, the breadth and depth of the Spike-specific TCR repertoire rose significantly after two doses of AZD1222.

Only in-frame clones appear in the TCRdb table, and some are missing; sequencing was by immunoSEQ multiplex PCR. The sample shows around 120,000 clones, 85% to 90% of them seen only once. With respect to this clone: The antigen is undetermined.

Trimming cost V 1 base and J 7 bases; bases outside gene matches: 7. The CDR3 covers 14 residues. Germline V gene sequence: CDR1 SGHVS, CDR2 FNYEAQ. The rearrangement uses TRBV7-6 and TRBJ2-7; 7 bases are shared with TRBD1. This TCR was recovered from an adult in good health. Material: peripheral blood, obtained on day 0 of AZD1222 vaccination. The CDR3 DNA is TGTGCCAGCAGCTTAGGGGGGCAGGGGGTTGAGCAGTACTTC. This encodes CASSLGGQGVEQYF. The full variable domain, with the rest looked up from reference TRBV7-6 and TRBJ2-7, is GAGVSQSPRYKVTKRGQDVALRCDPISGHVSLYWYRQALGQGPEFLTYFNYEAQQDKSGLPNDRFSAERPEGSISTLTIQRTEQRDSAMYRCASSLGGQGVEQYFGPGTRLTVT.